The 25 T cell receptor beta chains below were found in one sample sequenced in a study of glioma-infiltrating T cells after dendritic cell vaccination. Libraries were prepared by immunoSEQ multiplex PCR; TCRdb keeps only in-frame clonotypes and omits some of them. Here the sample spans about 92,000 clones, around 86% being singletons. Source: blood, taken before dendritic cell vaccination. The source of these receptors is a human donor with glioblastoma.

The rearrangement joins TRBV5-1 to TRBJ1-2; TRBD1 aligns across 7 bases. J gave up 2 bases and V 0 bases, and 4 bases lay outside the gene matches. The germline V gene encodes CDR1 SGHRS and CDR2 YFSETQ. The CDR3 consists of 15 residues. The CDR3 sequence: CASSLGTGLNYGYTF. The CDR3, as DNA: TGCGCCAGCAGCTTGGGGACAGGATTAAACTATGGCTACACCTTC. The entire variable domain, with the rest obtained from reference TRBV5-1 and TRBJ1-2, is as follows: KAGVTQTPRYLIKTRGQQVTLSCSPISGHRSVSWYQQTPGQGLQFLFEYFSETQRNKGNFPGRFSGRQFSNSRSEMNVSTLELGDSALYLCASSLGTGLNYGYTFGSGTRLTVV.

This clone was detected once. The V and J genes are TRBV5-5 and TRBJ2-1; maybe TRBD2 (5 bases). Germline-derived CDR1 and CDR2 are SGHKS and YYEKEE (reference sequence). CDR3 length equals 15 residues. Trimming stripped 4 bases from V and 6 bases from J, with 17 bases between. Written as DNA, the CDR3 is TGTGCCAGCAGCCCATTCGAGGGTAGGATCAATGAGCAGTTCTTC. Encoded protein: CASSPFEGRINEQFF. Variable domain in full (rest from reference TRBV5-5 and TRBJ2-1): DAGVTQSPTHLIKTRGQQVTLRCSPISGHKSVSWYQQVLGQGPQFIFQYYEKEERGRGNFPDRFSARQFPNYSSELNVNALLLGDSALYLCASSPFEGRINEQFFGPGTRLTVL.

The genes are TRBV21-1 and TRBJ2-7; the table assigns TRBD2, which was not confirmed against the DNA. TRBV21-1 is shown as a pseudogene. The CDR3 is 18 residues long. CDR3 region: CASSSTGTSGGVIYEQYF. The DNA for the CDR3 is TGTGCCAGCAGCAGCACCGGGACTAGCGGGGGGGTTATCTACGAGCAGTACTTC.

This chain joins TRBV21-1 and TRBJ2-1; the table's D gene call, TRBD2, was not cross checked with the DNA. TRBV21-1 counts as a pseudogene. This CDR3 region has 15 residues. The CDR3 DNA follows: TGTGCCAGCAGCATCGCGGGGGGCCACTACAATGAGCAGTTCTTC. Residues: CASSIAGGHYNEQFF.

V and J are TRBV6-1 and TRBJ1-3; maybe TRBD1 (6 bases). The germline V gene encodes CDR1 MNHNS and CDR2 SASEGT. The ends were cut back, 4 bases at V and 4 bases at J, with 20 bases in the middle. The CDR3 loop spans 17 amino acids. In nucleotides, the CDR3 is TGTGCCAGCAGTGTGACGCGGACAGCGGTTATAGGAAACACCATATATTTT. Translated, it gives CASSVTRTAVIGNTIYF.

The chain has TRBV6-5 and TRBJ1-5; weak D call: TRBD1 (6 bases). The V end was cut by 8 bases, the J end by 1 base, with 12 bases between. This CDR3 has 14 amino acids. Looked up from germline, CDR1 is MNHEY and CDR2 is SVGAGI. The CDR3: CASLPTGSNQPQHF. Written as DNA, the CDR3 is TGTGCCAGCCTCCCTACAGGGAGCAATCAGCCCCAGCATTTT.

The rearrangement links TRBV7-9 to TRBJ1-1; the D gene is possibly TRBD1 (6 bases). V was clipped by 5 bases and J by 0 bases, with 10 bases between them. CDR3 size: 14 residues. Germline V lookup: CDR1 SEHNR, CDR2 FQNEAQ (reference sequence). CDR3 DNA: TGTGCCAGCAGCCAGACAGGTATGAACACTGAAGCTTTCTTT. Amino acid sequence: CASSQTGMNTEAFF.

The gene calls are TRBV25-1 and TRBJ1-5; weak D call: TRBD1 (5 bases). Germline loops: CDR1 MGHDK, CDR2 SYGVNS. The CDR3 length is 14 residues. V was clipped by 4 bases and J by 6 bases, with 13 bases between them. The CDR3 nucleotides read TGTGCCAGCAGTGGGGCAGGGTTCTCTCAGCCCCAGCATTTT. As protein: CASSGAGFSQPQHF.

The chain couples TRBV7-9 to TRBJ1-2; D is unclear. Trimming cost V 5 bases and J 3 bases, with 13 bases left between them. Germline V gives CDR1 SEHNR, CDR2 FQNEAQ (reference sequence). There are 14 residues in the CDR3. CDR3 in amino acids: CASSGEGLYYGYTF. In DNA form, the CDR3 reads TGTGCCAGCAGCGGGGAGGGCCTATACTATGGCTACACCTTC. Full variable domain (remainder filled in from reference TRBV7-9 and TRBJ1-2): DTGVSQNPRHKITKRGQNVTFRCDPISEHNRLYWYRQTLGQGPEFLTYFQNEAQLEKSRLLSDRFSAERPKGSFSTLEIQRTEQGDSAMYLCASSGEGLYYGYTFGSGTRLTVV.

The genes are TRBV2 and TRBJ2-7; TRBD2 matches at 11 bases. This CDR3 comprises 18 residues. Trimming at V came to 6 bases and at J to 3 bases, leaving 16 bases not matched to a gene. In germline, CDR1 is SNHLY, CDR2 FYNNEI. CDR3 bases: TGTGCCAGCAGGGGGACATACTCGGGACTAGCGGTAATCTACGAGCAGTACTTC. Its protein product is CASRGTYSGLAVIYEQYF.

In DNA, the CDR3 is TGTGCCAGCAGCCTGGGACAGGGGGGGGATCGAGAGACCCAGTACTTC. Translated, it gives CASSLGQGGDRETQYF. This sequence joins TRBV7-7 and TRBJ2-5; 11 bases line up with TRBD1. The trim removed 5 bases at V and 4 bases at J, leaving 9 bases unmatched. This CDR3 has 16 amino acids. Per germline, CDR1 SSHAT and CDR2 FNYEAQ (reference sequence).

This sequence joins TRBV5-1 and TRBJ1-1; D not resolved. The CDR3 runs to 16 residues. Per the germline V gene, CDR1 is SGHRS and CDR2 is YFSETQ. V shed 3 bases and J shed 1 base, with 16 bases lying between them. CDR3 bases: TGCGCCAGCAGCTGGAGACCCCCGGATGGGAACACTGAAGCTTTCTTT. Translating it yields CASSWRPPDGNTEAFF.

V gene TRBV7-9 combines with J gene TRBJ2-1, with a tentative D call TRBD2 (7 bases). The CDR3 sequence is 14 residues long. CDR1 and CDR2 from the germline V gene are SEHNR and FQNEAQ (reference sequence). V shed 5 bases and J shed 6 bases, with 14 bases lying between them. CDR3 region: CASSPGGGGNEQFF. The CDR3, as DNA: TGTGCCAGCAGCCCTGGGGGGGGCGGCAATGAGCAGTTCTTC.

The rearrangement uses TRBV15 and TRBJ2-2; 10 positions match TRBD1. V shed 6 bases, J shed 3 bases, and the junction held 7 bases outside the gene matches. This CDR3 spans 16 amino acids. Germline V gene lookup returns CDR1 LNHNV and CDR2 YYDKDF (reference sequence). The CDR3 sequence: CATRGQGGRYTGELFF. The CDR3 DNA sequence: TGTGCCACCAGAGGACAGGGGGGCCGCTACACCGGGGAGCTGTTTTTT.

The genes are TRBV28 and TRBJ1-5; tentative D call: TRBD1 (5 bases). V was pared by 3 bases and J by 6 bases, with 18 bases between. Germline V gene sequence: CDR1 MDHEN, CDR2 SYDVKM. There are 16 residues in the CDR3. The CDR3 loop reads CASSLRGWQGGQPQHF. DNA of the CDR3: TGTGCCAGCAGTTTGCGGGGCTGGCAGGGTGGTCAGCCCCAGCATTTT.

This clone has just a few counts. The CDR3 region is CASSSARLAATDTQYF. Written as DNA, the CDR3 is TGTGCCAGCAGCTCCGCCAGACTAGCGGCCACAGATACGCAGTATTTT. The V and J genes are TRBV7-2 and TRBJ2-3; TRBD2 matches 9 bases. CDR1 is SGHTA and CDR2 is FQGNSA in the germline V gene. The CDR3 length is 16 residues. J was trimmed by 2 bases and V by 4 bases; bases with no gene match: 7.

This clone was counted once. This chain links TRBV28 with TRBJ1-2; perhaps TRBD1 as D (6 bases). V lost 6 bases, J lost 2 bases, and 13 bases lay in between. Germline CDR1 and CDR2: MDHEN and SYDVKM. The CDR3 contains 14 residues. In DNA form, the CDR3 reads TGTGCCAGCAGGCAGGACAGTTTCAACTATGGCTACACCTTC. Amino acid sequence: CASRQDSFNYGYTF.

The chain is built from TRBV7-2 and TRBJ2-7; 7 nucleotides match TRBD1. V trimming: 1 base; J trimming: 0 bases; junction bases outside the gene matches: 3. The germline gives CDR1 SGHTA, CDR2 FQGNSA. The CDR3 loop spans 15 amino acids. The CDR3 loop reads CASSLGQGSSYEQYF. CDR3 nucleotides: TGTGCCAGCAGCTTAGGACAGGGATCCTCCTACGAGCAGTACTTC.

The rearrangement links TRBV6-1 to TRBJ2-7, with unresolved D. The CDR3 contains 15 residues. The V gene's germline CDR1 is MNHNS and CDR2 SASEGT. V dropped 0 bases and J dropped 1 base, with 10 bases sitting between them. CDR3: CASSEAGVGSYEQYF. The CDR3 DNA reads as TGTGCCAGCAGTGAAGCAGGTGTCGGGTCCTACGAGCAGTACTTC.

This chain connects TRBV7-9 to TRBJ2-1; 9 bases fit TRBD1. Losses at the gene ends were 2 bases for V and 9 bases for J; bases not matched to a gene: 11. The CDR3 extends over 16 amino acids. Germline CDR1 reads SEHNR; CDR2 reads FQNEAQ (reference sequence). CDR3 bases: TGTGCCAGCAGCTTACTAACAGGGGGCGCGGGTTCTGAGCAGTTCTTC. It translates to CASSLLTGGAGSEQFF.

The CDR3 spells CASSPPGGSDYEQYF. The CDR3 DNA reads as TGTGCCAGCTCACCACCAGGGGGTAGCGACTACGAGCAGTACTTC. This chain links TRBV18 with TRBJ2-7, with TRBD1 as a possible D gene (6 bases). There are 15 residues in the CDR3. The germline V gene has CDR1 KGHSH and CDR2 LQKENI. V was trimmed by 0 bases and J by 3 bases, leaving 12 bases between them.

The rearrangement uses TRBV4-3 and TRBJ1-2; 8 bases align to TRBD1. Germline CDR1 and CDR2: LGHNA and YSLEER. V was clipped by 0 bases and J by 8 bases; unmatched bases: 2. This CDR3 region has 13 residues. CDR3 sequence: CASSQETGVGYTF. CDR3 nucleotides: TGCGCCAGCAGCCAAGAGACAGGGGTAGGCTACACCTTC.

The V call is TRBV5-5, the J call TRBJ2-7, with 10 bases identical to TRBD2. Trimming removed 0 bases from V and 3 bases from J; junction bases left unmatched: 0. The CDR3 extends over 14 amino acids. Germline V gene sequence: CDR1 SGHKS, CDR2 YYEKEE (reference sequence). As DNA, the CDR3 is TGTGCCAGCAGCTTGGCTAGCGGGAGCTACGAGCAGTACTTC. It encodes CASSLASGSYEQYF.

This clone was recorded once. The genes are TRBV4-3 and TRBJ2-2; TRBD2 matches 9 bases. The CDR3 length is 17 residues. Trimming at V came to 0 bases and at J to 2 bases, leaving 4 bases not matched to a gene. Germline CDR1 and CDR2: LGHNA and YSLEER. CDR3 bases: TGCGCCAGCAGCCAAGATCGTAGCGGGGGTAACACCGGGGAGCTGTTTTTT. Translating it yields CASSQDRSGGNTGELFF.

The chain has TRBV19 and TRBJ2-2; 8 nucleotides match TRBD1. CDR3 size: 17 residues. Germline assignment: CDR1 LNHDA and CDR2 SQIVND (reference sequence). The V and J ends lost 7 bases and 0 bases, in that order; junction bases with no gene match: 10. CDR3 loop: CASTHAGGRANTGELFF. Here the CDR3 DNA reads TGTGCCAGTACCCATGCAGGGGGCCGGGCGAACACCGGGGAGCTGTTTTTT.